This record looks at one TCR beta chain sequence and its context. The specificity of this receptor is unknown. No base quality values were provided; no much bigger clone lies one nucleotide off. This sample stems from a study of blood T cell repertoires in COVID-19 (dated by TCRdb to about 2020). Background on the whole study: The collaborator samples originated in the United States, Italy and Spain and spanned the acute and convalescent phases of COVID-19. The material from the prospective study consisted of cDNA or gDNA derived from T cells, B-cell-depleted T cells, or PBMCs. Subjects who had been exposed to COVID-19, were actively infected with it, or had recovered from it provided the deeply sampled blood TCRbeta repertoires that made up the dataset. The repertoires were released in a freely available public database intended as a resource for research on the immune response to SARS-CoV-2. The samples were drawn from two sources: the first 160 participants of the ongoing ImmuneRACE study, and over 950 subjects contributed by 6 global collaborators. Sample metadata almost always included a de-identified subject ID, COVID-19 status, age in years and sex. Where HLA class I and class II types were available, the types were taken from metadata supplied by the sample provider, not from assay-based typing.

What the work shows at the level of the full study, not this receptor alone: How much clinical and demographic metadata was included differed by source and by participant, and the metadata was provided uncurated.

Inclusive of the bounding cysteine and phenylalanine, the CDR3 is 17 residues long. The sequence is cut down to CDR3 DNA, 51 bases in frame from base 1. CDR1 LNHDA and CDR2 SQIVND were looked up in the germline V gene (reference sequence). Germline trimming amounts to 3 bases on V and 7 bases on J, with 16 as the count of junction bases outside the gene matches. Whole blood was collected in K2EDTA tubes by collaborating institutions according to the institutions' own protocols. For TCRbeta analysis, collaborator samples were shipped as frozen whole blood, as isolated PBMCs, or as DNA extracted from either sample type. The immunoSEQ Assay, a bias-controlled multiplex PCR, was used to amplify TCRbeta CDR3 regions from genomic DNA. The paper's data handling went like this. The number of nucleated cells in each sample was estimated by amplification of reference gene primers within the assay. Sequence reads were collapsed and filtered to measure the absolute abundance of every unique TCRbeta CDR3 rearrangement. For each sample, productive Simpson clonality was calculated as the square root of Simpson's diversity index across productive rearrangements. TCRdb took over this immuneACCESS table, retaining in-frame rearrangements with V and J assigned. Such tables are incomplete; in checked studies, under half of the missing clones stem from an unresolved V gene, and the remainder is unexplained. The D gene and trimming were derived from the DNA, and the V and J assignments and clone size from that table. The sample table records 150,000 to 200,000 clones; roughly 80% of these occur just once. The ten largest clones add up to 6.9% of the sample.

This chain joins TRBV19 to TRBJ2-7, with 9 central nucleotides matching TRBD1. The TCR comes from a man aged 60 to 75 with acute or convalescent COVID-19. Sequencing used peripheral blood. The DNA is as follows: TGTGCCAGTAGTATCAGGGTCTCCCGGACAGGGGATGGGGAGCAGTACTTC. Its protein is CASSIRVSRTGDGEQYF.